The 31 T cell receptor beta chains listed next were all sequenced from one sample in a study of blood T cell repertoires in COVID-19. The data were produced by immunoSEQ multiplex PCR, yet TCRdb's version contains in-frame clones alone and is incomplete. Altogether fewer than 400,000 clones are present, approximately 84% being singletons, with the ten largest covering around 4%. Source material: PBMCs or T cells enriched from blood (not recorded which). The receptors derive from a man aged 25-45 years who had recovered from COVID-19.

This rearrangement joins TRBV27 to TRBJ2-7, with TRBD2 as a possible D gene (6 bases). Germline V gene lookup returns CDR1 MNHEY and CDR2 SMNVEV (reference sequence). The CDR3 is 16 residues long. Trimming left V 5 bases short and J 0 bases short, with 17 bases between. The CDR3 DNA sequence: TGTGCCAGCAGTCCCGACCTGGCGGGGACCTCCTACGAGCAGTACTTC. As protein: CASSPDLAGTSYEQYF.

DNA of the CDR3: TGCGCCAGCAGCCAAGGGGCCGGGAGCTCCTACAATGAGCAGTTCTTC. This encodes CASSQGAGSSYNEQFF. The chain couples TRBV4-1 to TRBJ2-1, with D perhaps matching TRBD2 (6 bases). V was cut by 1 base and J by 0 bases, with 10 bases left in between. The germline CDR1 and CDR2 sequences are MGHRA and YSYEKL. This CDR3 has 16 residues.

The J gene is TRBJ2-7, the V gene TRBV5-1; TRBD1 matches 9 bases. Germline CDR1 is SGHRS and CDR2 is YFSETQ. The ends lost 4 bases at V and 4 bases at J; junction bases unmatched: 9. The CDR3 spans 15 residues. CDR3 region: CASSLGQGSRYEQYF. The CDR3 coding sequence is TGCGCCAGCAGCCTCGGACAGGGGTCGCGGTACGAGCAGTACTTC.

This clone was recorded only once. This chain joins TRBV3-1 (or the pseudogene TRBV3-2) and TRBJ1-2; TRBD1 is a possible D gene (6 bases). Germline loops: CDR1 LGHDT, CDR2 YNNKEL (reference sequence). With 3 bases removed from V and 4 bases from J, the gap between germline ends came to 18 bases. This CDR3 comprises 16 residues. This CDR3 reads CASSQEPTGNLYGYTF. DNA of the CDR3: TGTGCCAGCAGCCAGGAACCGACAGGAAACCTCTATGGCTACACCTTC.

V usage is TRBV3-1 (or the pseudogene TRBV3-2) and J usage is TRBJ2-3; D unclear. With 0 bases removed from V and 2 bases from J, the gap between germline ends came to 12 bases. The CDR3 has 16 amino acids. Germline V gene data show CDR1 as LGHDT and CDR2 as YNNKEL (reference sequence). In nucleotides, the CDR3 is TGTGCCAGCAGCCAAGATTTTTGGCAGGCCACAGATACGCAGTATTTT. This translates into CASSQDFWQATDTQYF.

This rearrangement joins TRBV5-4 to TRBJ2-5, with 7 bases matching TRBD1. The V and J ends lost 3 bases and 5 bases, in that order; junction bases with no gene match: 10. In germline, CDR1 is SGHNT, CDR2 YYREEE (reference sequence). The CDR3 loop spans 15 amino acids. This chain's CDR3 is CASSWMTGSGETQYF. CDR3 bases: TGTGCCAGCAGCTGGATGACAGGGAGTGGGGAGACCCAGTACTTC.

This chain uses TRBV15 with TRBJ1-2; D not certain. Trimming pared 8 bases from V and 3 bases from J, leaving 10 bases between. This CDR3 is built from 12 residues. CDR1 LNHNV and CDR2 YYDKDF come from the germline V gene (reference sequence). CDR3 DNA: TGTGCCACCGGAGACGGCTACTATGGCTACACCTTC. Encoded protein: CATGDGYYGYTF.

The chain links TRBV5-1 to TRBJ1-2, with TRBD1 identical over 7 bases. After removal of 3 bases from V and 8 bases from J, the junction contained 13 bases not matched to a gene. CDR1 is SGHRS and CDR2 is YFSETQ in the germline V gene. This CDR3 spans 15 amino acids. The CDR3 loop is CASSSGGTVPPGYTF. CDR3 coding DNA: TGCGCCAGCAGCTCCGGTGGGACAGTCCCACCAGGCTACACCTTC.

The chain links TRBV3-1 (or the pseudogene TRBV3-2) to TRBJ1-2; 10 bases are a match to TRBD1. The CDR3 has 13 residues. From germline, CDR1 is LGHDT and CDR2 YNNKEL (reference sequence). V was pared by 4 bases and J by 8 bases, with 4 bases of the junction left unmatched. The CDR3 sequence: CASSRQGARGYTF. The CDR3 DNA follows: TGTGCCAGCAGCCGACAGGGGGCGAGGGGCTACACCTTC.

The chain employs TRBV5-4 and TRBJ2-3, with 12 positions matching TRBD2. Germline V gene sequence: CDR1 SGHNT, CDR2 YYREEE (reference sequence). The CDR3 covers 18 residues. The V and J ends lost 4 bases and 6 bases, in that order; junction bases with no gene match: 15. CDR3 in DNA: TGTGCCAGCAGCCCGCGGACTAGCGGGGCCGGGGTTTCGGATACGCAGTATTTT. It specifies CASSPRTSGAGVSDTQYF.

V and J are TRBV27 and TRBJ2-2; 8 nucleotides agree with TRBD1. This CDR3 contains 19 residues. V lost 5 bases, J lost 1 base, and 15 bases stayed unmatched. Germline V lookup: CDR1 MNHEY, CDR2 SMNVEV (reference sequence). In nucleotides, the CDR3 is TGTGCCAGCAGTCGACGCCAGACAGGGGCCGTCAAGAACACCGGGGAGCTGTTTTTT. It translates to CASSRRQTGAVKNTGELFF.

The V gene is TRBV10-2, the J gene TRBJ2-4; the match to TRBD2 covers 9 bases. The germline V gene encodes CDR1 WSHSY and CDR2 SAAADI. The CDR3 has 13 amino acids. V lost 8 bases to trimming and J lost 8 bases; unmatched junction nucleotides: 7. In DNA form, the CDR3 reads TGCGCCAGCGGCGGGGGGGCGGAGTACATTCAGTACTTC. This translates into CASGGGAEYIQYF.

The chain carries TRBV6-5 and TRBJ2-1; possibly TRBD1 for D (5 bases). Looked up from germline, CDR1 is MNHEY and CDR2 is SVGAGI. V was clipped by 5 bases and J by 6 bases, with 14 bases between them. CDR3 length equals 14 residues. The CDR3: CASSRQGRGNEQFF. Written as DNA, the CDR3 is TGTGCCAGCAGTCGCCAAGGTAGGGGCAATGAGCAGTTCTTC.

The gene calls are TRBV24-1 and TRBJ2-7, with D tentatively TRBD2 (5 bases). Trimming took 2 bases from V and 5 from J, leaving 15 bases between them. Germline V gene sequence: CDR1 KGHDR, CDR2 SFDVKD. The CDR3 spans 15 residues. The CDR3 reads CATSDSGGRSNEQYF. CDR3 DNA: TGTGCCACCAGTGATTCGGGCGGGCGTTCGAACGAGCAGTACTTC.

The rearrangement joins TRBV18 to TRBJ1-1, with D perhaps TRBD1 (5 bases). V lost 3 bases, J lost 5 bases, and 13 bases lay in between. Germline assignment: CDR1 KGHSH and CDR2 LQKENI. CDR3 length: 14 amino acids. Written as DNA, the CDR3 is TGTGCCAGCTCACCCCTAGACAGTACGACTGAAGCTTTCTTT. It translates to CASSPLDSTTEAFF. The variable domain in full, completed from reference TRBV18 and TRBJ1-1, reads NAGVMQNPRHLVRRRGQEARLRCSPMKGHSHVYWYRQLPEEGLKFMVYLQKENIIDESGMPKERFSAEFPKEGPSILRIQQVVRGDSAAYFCASSPLDSTTEAFFGQGTRLTVV.

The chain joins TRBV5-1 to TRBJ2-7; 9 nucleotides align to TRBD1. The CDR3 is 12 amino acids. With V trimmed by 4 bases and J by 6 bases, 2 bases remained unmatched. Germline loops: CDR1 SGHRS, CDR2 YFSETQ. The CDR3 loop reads CASSGTGSEQYF. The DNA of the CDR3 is TGCGCCAGCAGCGGGACAGGGAGCGAGCAGTACTTC.

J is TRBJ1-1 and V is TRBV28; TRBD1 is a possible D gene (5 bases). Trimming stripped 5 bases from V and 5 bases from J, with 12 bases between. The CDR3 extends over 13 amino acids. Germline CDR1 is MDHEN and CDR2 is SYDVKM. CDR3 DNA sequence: TGTGCCAGCAGTCTTAATAGGGGAACTGAAGCTTTCTTT. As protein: CASSLNRGTEAFF.

In nucleotides, the CDR3 is TGTGCCAGCAGTGTAACGGGACCGGGACAGAGGAGTAATGGCTACACCTTC. This codes for CASSVTGPGQRSNGYTF. This chain connects TRBV27 to TRBJ1-2, with 7 bases identical to TRBD1. The length of the CDR3 is 17 residues. Germline assignment: CDR1 MNHEY and CDR2 SMNVEV (reference sequence). The V and J ends lost 5 bases and 6 bases, in that order; junction bases with no gene match: 18.

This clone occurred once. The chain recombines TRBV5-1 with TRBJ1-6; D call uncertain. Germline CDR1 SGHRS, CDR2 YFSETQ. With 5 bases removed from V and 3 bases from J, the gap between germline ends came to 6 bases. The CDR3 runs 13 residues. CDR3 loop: CASSPDYNSPLHF. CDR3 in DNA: TGCGCCAGCAGTCCAGACTATAATTCACCCCTCCACTTT.

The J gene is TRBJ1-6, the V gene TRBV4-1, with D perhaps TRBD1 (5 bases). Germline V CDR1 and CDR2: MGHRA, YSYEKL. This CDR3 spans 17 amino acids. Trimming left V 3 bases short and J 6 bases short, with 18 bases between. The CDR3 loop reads CASSQASGFGLNSPLHF. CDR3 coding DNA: TGCGCCAGCAGCCAGGCCTCAGGGTTTGGGCTTAATTCACCCCTCCACTTT.

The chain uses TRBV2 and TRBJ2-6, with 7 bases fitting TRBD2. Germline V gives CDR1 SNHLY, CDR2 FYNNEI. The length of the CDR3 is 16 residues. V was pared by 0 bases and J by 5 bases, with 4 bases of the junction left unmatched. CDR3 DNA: TGTGCCAGCAGTGAAGCTCGGGGGGTCTGGGCCAACGTCCTGACTTTC. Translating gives CASSEARGVWANVLTF.

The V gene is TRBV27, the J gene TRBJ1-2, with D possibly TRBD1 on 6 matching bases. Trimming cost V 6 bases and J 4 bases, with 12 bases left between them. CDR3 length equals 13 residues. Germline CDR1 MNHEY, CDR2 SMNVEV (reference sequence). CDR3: CASRVTGSYGYTF. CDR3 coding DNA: TGTGCCAGCAGGGTAACAGGGAGCTATGGCTACACCTTC.

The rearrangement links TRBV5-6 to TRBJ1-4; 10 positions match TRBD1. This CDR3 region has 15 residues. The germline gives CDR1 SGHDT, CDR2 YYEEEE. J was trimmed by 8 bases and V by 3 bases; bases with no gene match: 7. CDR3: CASSWTGTGEEKLFF. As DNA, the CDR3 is TGTGCCAGCAGCTGGACCGGGACAGGGGAGGAAAAACTGTTTTTT.

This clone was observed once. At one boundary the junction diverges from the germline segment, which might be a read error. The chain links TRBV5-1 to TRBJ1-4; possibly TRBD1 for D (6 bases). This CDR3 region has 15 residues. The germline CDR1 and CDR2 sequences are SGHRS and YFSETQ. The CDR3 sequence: CASTSTQGSNEKLFF. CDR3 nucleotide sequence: TGCGCCAGCACATCCACGCAGGGGTCTAACGAAAAACTGTTTTTT.

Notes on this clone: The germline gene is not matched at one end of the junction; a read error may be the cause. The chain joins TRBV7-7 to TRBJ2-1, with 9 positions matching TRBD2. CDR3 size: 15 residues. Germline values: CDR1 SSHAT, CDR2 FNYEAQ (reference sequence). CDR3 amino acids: CASSLERGDYNEQFF. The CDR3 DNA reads TGTGCTAGCAGCTTAGAGCGGGGGGACTACAATGAGCAGTTCTTC.

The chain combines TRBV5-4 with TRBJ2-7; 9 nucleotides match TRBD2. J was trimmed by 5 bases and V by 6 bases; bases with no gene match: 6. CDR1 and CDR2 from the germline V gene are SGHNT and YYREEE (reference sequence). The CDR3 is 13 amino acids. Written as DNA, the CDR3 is TGTGCCAGCACCAGCGGGAGGATCCACGAGCAGTACTTC. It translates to CASTSGRIHEQYF.

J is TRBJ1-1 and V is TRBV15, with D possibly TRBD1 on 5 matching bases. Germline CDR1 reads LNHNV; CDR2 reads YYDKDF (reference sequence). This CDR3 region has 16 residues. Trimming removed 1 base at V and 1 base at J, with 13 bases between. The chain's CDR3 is CATSRGGGGKNTEAFF. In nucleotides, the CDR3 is TGTGCCACCAGCAGAGGGGGCGGGGGGAAGAACACTGAAGCTTTCTTT. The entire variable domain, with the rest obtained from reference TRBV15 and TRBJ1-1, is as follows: DAMVIQNPRYQVTQFGKPVTLSCSQTLNHNVMYWYQQKSSQAPKLLFHYYDKDFNNEADTPDNFQSRRPNTSFCFLDIRSPGLGDTAMYLCATSRGGGGKNTEAFFGQGTRLTVV.

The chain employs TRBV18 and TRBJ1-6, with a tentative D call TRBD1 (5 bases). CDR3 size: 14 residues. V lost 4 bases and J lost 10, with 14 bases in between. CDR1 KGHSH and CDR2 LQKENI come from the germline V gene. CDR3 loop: CASSRDLRGSPLHF. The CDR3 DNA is TGTGCCAGCTCACGGGACCTACGGGGGTCACCCCTCCACTTT.

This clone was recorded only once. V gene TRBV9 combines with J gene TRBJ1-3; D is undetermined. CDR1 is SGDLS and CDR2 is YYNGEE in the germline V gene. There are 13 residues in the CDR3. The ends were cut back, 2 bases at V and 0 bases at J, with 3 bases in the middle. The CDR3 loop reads CASSVSSGNTIYF. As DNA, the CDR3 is TGTGCCAGCAGCGTGAGCTCTGGAAACACCATATATTTT.

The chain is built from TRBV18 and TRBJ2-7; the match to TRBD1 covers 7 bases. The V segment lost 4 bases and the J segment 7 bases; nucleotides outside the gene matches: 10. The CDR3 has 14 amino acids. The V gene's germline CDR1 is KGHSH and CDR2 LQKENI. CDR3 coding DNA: TGTGCCAGCTCACTAGGGACAGCCCTACGGGAGCAGTACTTC. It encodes CASSLGTALREQYF.

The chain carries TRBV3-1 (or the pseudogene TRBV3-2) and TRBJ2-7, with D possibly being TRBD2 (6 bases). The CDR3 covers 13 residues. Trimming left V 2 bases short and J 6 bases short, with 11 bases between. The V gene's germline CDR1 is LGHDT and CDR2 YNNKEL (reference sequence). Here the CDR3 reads CASSQRDFSEQYF. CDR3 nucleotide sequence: TGTGCCAGCAGCCAAAGGGACTTCAGCGAGCAGTACTTC.